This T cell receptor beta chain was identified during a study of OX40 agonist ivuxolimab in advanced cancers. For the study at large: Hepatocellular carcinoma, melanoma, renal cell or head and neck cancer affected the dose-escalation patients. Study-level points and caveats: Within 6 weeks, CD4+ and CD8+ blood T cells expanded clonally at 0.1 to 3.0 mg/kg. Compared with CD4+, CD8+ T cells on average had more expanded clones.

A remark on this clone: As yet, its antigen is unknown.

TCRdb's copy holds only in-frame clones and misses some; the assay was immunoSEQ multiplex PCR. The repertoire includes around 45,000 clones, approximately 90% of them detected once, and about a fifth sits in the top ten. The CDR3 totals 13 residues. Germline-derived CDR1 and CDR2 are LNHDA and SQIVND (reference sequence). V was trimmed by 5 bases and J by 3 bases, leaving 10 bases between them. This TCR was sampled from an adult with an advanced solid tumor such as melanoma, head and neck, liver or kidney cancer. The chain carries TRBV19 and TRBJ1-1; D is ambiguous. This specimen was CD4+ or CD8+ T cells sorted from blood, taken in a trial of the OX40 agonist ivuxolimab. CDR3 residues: CASSPAWDTEAFF. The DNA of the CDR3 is TGTGCCAGTAGTCCCGCCTGGGACACTGAAGCTTTCTTT.